A selection of T cell receptor beta chains follows, all from one sample in a study of glioma-infiltrating T cells. MiXCR, applied by TCRdb to the multiplex PCR reads, yields one record per CDR3 protein. The repertoire holds a few hundred thousand distinct CDR3 sequences, with 41% as singletons. Sequencing input: glioma tissue, nonneoplastic brain tissue, or PBMCs (not recorded which). The origin of the receptors is a human donor with low-grade glioma or glioblastoma, undergoing nonglioma brain surgery, or in good health (not recorded which). Both conserved end residues are part of each CDR3. The D gene is left open where the match is weak. The size entry is marked missing in some rows and otherwise reads once, few, many or a size class.

d_gene: TRBD1; j_gene: TRBJ1-4; abundance: many; v_gene: TRBV27; CDR3nt: TGTGCCAGCAGTTTAGGACAGGTGATAACTAATGAAAAACTGTTTTTT; CDR3aa: CASSLGQVITNEKLFF
d_gene: TRBD1; j_gene: TRBJ1-1; abundance: .; v_gene: TRBV2; CDR3nt: TGTGCCAGCGTTGGGGAGGGGGCGGGTGAAGCTTTCTTT; CDR3aa: CASVGEGAGEAFF
d_gene: TRBD2; j_gene: TRBJ2-7; abundance: many; v_gene: TRBV20-1; CDR3nt: TGCAGTGCTAGTGGGCTAGCGGGATCGTCCTACGAGCAGTACTTC; CDR3aa: CSASGLAGSSYEQYF
d_gene: .; j_gene: TRBJ1-1; abundance: .; v_gene: TRBV7-9; CDR3nt: TGTGCCAGCAGCTTAGACATGGGGAGCGGTGGCACTGAAGCTTTCTTT; CDR3aa: CASSLDMGSGGTEAFF
d_gene: .; j_gene: TRBJ2-5; abundance: .; v_gene: TRBV19; CDR3nt: TGTGCCAGTAGCGGCCTGCCGAAAGAGGCCCAGTACTTC; CDR3aa: CASSGLPKEAQYF
d_gene: TRBD1; j_gene: TRBJ1-5; abundance: .; v_gene: TRBV12-3/TRBV12-4; CDR3nt: TGTGCCAGCAGTCTGGACAGGGGGGGTAATCAGCCCCAGCATTTT; CDR3aa: CASSLDRGGNQPQHF
d_gene: .; j_gene: TRBJ2-1; abundance: few; v_gene: TRBV18; CDR3nt: TGTGCCAGCTCACCACGTTCCTTGACAGGCGAGCAGTTCTTC; CDR3aa: CASSPRSLTGEQFF
d_gene: .; j_gene: TRBJ2-6; abundance: .; v_gene: TRBV5-1; CDR3nt: TGCGCCAGCAGATCAATCTCTGGGGCCAACGTCCTGACTTTC; CDR3aa: CASRSISGANVLTF
d_gene: .; j_gene: TRBJ2-1; abundance: .; v_gene: TRBV3-1; CDR3nt: TGTGCCAGCAGCCAAGCCCCCCCAGCGAATGAGCAGTTCTTC; CDR3aa: CASSQAPPANEQFF
d_gene: TRBD1; j_gene: TRBJ2-7; abundance: many; v_gene: TRBV6-2/TRBV6-3; CDR3nt: TGTGCCAGCCAACAGGGGTTTGAGCAGTACTTC; CDR3aa: CASQQGFEQYF
d_gene: .; j_gene: TRBJ2-5; abundance: .; v_gene: TRBV4-1; CDR3nt: TGCGCCAGCAGCCAAGAACGGGATCGGGGGATGGAGACCCAGTACTTC; CDR3aa: CASSQERDRGMETQYF
d_gene: .; j_gene: TRBJ1-2; abundance: few; v_gene: TRBV7-2; CDR3nt: TGTGCCAGCAGCTTATATGAGGCAGGGTACTATGGCTACACCTTC; CDR3aa: CASSLYEAGYYGYTF
d_gene: .; j_gene: TRBJ2-5; abundance: .; v_gene: TRBV20-1; CDR3nt: TGCAGTGCTAGTTTTACAGGGATGGAGACCCAGTACTTC; CDR3aa: CSASFTGMETQYF
d_gene: .; j_gene: TRBJ2-1; abundance: few; v_gene: TRBV24-1; CDR3nt: TGTGCCACCAGTGATTCATACGTAAATGAGCAGTTCTTC; CDR3aa: CATSDSYVNEQFF
d_gene: TRBD1; j_gene: TRBJ1-1; abundance: .; v_gene: TRBV18; CDR3nt: TGTGCCAGCTCAGGAACAGGGGTGGCCACTGAAGCTTTCTTT; CDR3aa: CASSGTGVATEAFF
d_gene: .; j_gene: TRBJ1-2; abundance: few; v_gene: TRBV10-3; CDR3nt: TGTGCCATCAGTGAGACCACAGGGACTGGCTACACCTTC; CDR3aa: CAISETTGTGYTF
d_gene: .; j_gene: TRBJ2-7; abundance: .; v_gene: TRBV4-1; CDR3nt: TGCGCCAGCAGCCGTCCAGGGGACGACGAGCAGTACTTC; CDR3aa: CASSRPGDDEQYF
d_gene: .; j_gene: TRBJ2-3; abundance: few; v_gene: TRBV7-2; CDR3nt: TGTGCCAGCAGCGCCGGGGGAAGAGCGGGCACAGATACGCAGTATTTT; CDR3aa: CASSAGGRAGTDTQYF
d_gene: TRBD1; j_gene: TRBJ2-3; abundance: few; v_gene: TRBV7-3; CDR3nt: TGTGCCAGCAGCTTTTTCGGACAGGGAAGTACAGATACGCAGTATTTT; CDR3aa: CASSFFGQGSTDTQYF
d_gene: .; j_gene: TRBJ2-2; abundance: once; v_gene: TRBV28; CDR3nt: TGTGCCAGCAGTCCGTTAACCTTCCGGGTCAGGGCCGGGGAGCTGATTTTT; CDR3aa: CASSPLTFRVRAGELIF
d_gene: .; j_gene: TRBJ2-6; abundance: few; v_gene: TRBV3-1; CDR3nt: TGTGCCAGCAGCCCCGCCGCCAACGTCCTGACTTTC; CDR3aa: CASSPAANVLTF
d_gene: .; j_gene: TRBJ2-1; abundance: .; v_gene: TRBV6-2/TRBV6-3; CDR3nt: TGTGCCAGCGGTTACTCACTAGCCGTAAATGAGCAGTTCTTC; CDR3aa: CASGYSLAVNEQFF
d_gene: TRBD1; j_gene: TRBJ1-1; abundance: few; v_gene: TRBV11-2; CDR3nt: TGTGCCAGCAGCCCAAGGGGGCAGGTTGAAGCTTTCTTT; CDR3aa: CASSPRGQVEAFF
d_gene: .; j_gene: TRBJ2-7; abundance: .; v_gene: TRBV7-6; CDR3nt: TGTGCCAGCAGCTTAGGGAGCCAGAAGTACTTC; CDR3aa: CASSLGSQKYF
d_gene: .; j_gene: TRBJ1-2; abundance: .; v_gene: TRBV19; CDR3nt: TGTGCCAGTAGTTACAGGTCTAACTATGGCTACACCTTC; CDR3aa: CASSYRSNYGYTF
d_gene: TRBD2; j_gene: TRBJ2-7; abundance: .; v_gene: TRBV27; CDR3nt: TGTGCCAGCAGTTTAAGGTTTCGGCCTAGCGGGAGAAAGTACTTC; CDR3aa: CASSLRFRPSGRKYF
d_gene: TRBD2; j_gene: TRBJ2-5; abundance: few; v_gene: TRBV6-1; CDR3nt: TGTGCCAGCGCCAAGGGTAGCGGGAGCCAGTTAGAGACCCAGTACTTC; CDR3aa: CASAKGSGSQLETQYF
d_gene: TRBD2; j_gene: TRBJ2-1; abundance: .; v_gene: TRBV29-1; CDR3nt: TGCAGCGTCCTAGCTCAGCGGGATTCGAATGAGCAGTTCTTC; CDR3aa: CSVLAQRDSNEQFF
d_gene: TRBD2; j_gene: TRBJ2-1; abundance: .; v_gene: TRBV28; CDR3nt: TGTGCCAGCAGTTTACCATTAGGGGGACTAGCATTTGAGCAGTTCTTC; CDR3aa: CASSLPLGGLAFEQFF
d_gene: .; j_gene: TRBJ1-1; abundance: many; v_gene: TRBV27; CDR3nt: TGTGCCAGCAAGGTTGAGCCCAGGGCGAACCCCACTGAAGCTTTCTTT; CDR3aa: CASKVEPRANPTEAFF
d_gene: .; j_gene: TRBJ1-2; abundance: many; v_gene: TRBV27; CDR3nt: TGTGCCAGCAGTTCGGGCCGATCGTTTGTGGGGGGCTACACCTTC; CDR3aa: CASSSGRSFVGGYTF
d_gene: TRBD1; j_gene: TRBJ1-2; abundance: many; v_gene: TRBV28; CDR3nt: TGTGCCAGCAGTTTTGTCAGGGGGTTCGATGGCTACACCTTC; CDR3aa: CASSFVRGFDGYTF
d_gene: .; j_gene: TRBJ2-1; abundance: .; v_gene: TRBV7-9; CDR3nt: TGTGCCAGCAGCTTACTCCAAACGTATGAGCAGTTCTTC; CDR3aa: CASSLLQTYEQFF
d_gene: .; j_gene: TRBJ1-5; abundance: many; v_gene: TRBV3-1; CDR3nt: TGTGCCAGCAGCCAAGAACCTCCAACAGGGAATCAGCCCCAGCATTTT; CDR3aa: CASSQEPPTGNQPQHF
d_gene: .; j_gene: TRBJ1-1; abundance: many; v_gene: TRBV28; CDR3nt: TGTGCCAGCAGTTTACCACCAATGTTGACGCTGAGGTCTGAAGCTTTCTTT; CDR3aa: CASSLPPMLTLRSEAFF